One and the same sample provided the 22 T cell receptor beta chains below, sequenced in a study of graft-versus-host responses after intestinal transplantation. The table came from immunoSEQ multiplex PCR; TCRdb's copy has only in-frame clones and leaves some out. Among roughly 51,000 clones, around 90% were seen once, and the ten largest hold 0.62%. Their cognate antigens are unknown. Source: unstimulated CD4+ T cells sorted from spleen or lymph node cells, taken before transplant. All receptors come from a human donor who was the organ donor for an intestinal transplant.

In this sample, this clone turned up once. The chain has TRBV28 and TRBJ2-1, with 11 bases fitting TRBD2. This CDR3 region has 15 residues. Germline loops: CDR1 MDHEN, CDR2 SYDVKM. Trimming removed 5 bases from V and 6 bases from J; junction bases left unmatched: 6. The CDR3 loop reads CASSQPGLAANEQFF. CDR3 DNA: TGTGCCAGCAGTCAACCGGGACTAGCGGCCAATGAGCAGTTCTTC.

This chain joins TRBV2 and TRBJ1-1, with 10 bases identical to TRBD1. The germline gives CDR1 SNHLY, CDR2 FYNNEI. The V and J ends lost 5 bases and 5 bases, in that order; junction bases with no gene match: 14. The CDR3 sequence is 17 residues long. CDR3 sequence reads: CASSLSPGQGLITEAFF. CDR3 bases: TGTGCCAGCAGTCTTAGCCCGGGACAGGGGTTAATTACTGAAGCTTTCTTT.

V usage is TRBV6-1 and J usage is TRBJ2-2; 8 bases are a match to TRBD1. This CDR3 is 15 amino acids long. In germline, CDR1 is MNHNS, CDR2 SASEGT. Losses at the gene ends were 7 bases for V and 0 bases for J; bases not matched to a gene: 4. The CDR3 bases are TGTGCCAGCAACCTGGACAGGGCGAACACCGGGGAGCTGTTTTTT. Protein product: CASNLDRANTGELFF.

The V call is TRBV12-2, the J call TRBJ1-5; the table names TRBD1, a call not compared with the DNA. TRBV12-2 is a pseudogene locus. This CDR3 has 18 amino acids. The chain's CDR3 is CASRSDRGLGYSNQPQHF. The CDR3 bases are TGTGCAAGTCGCTCGGACAGGGGACTTGGATATAGCAATCAGCCCCAGCATTTT.

The chain joins TRBV19 to TRBJ1-2; 9 nucleotides match TRBD1. The ends lost 6 bases at V and 3 bases at J; junction bases unmatched: 5. This CDR3 is 14 amino acids long. Germline values: CDR1 LNHDA, CDR2 SQIVND (reference sequence). CDR3 loop: CASRRTGEDYGYTF. CDR3 in DNA: TGTGCCAGTAGGAGGACAGGGGAGGACTATGGCTACACCTTC.

V is TRBV30 and J is TRBJ2-7, with D perhaps TRBD2 (5 bases). The germline V and J ends were trimmed by 1 base and 8 bases, with 15 bases remaining between them. The CDR3 has 13 amino acids. Germline lookup yields CDR1 GTSNPN and CDR2 SVGIG (reference sequence). CDR3 DNA: TGTGCCTGGAGTGCAGGACTGTCGTCGAAGCAGTACTTC. This sequence encodes CAWSAGLSSKQYF. The complete variable domain, with remaining parts taken from reference TRBV30 and TRBJ2-7, reads SQTIHQWPATLVQPVGSPLSLECTVEGTSNPNLYWYRQAAGRGLQLLFYSVGIGQISSEVPQNLSASRPQDRQFILSSKKLLLSDSGFYLCAWSAGLSSKQYFGPGTRLTVT.

This sequence joins TRBV2 and TRBJ2-2; unclear D gene. Germline CDR1 SNHLY, CDR2 FYNNEI. This CDR3 comprises 13 residues. V lost 4 bases, J lost 6 bases, and 9 bases lay in between. Here the CDR3 reads CASSAELAGELFF. CDR3 nucleotide sequence: TGTGCCAGCAGTGCCGAGTTGGCCGGGGAGCTGTTTTTT.

This rearrangement joins TRBV5-1 to TRBJ2-5; 7 positions agree with TRBD1. Trimming cost V 2 bases and J 5 bases; bases outside gene matches: 0. Germline assignment: CDR1 SGHRS and CDR2 YFSETQ. This CDR3 is 12 amino acids long. CDR3 region: CASSLQGETQYF. CDR3 bases: TGCGCCAGCAGCTTACAGGGGGAGACCCAGTACTTC.

V usage is TRBV9 and J usage is TRBJ2-5, with D unresolved. V was trimmed by 0 bases and J by 3 bases, leaving 15 bases between them. Looked up from germline, CDR1 is SGDLS and CDR2 is YYNGEE. The CDR3 covers 16 residues. The CDR3 loop is CASSVGFVAGKETQYF. CDR3 DNA: TGTGCCAGCAGCGTAGGTTTTGTTGCCGGTAAAGAGACCCAGTACTTC.

This clone was recorded only once. This chain connects TRBV18 to TRBJ2-5; TRBD2 agrees at 11 bases. Matching the DNA end better, TRBJ2-7 makes the J call doubtful. Germline assignment: CDR1 KGHSH and CDR2 LQKENI. The CDR3 extends over 14 amino acids. The CDR3 spells CASSLAGGDREQYF. DNA of the CDR3: TGTGCCAGCTCATTAGCGGGAGGGGACCGCGAGCAGTACTTC.

The chain combines TRBV6-1 with TRBJ2-7, with TRBD1 identical over 9 bases. The CDR3 has 14 amino acids. The trim removed 1 base at V and 2 bases at J, leaving 0 bases unmatched. CDR1 is MNHNS, CDR2 SASEGT, per germline. In nucleotides, the CDR3 is TGTGCCAGCAGTGAAGGGGACAGGGCCTACGAGCAGTACTTC. It yields the protein CASSEGDRAYEQYF.

The rearrangement joins TRBV15 to TRBJ2-5; 10 nucleotides align to TRBD2. CDR1 and CDR2 from the germline V gene are LNHNV and YYDKDF (reference sequence). After removal of 0 bases from V and 9 bases from J, the junction contained 4 bases not matched to a gene. The CDR3 consists of 14 residues. CDR3 sequence: CATSRDRLAGAQYF. In nucleotides, the CDR3 is TGTGCCACCAGCAGAGATAGGCTAGCGGGAGCCCAGTACTTC.

The rearrangement links TRBV7-9 to TRBJ1-2; D may be TRBD1 (6 bases). Germline loops: CDR1 SEHNR, CDR2 FQNEAQ (reference sequence). The CDR3 is 13 residues long. V was shortened by 3 bases and J by 3 bases, with 8 bases between the two germline ends. The CDR3 reads CASSLDSDYGYTF. CDR3 coding DNA: TGTGCCAGCAGCTTGGACAGCGACTATGGCTACACCTTC.

As for this clone: Relative to the germline gene, one junction end is altered; a read error may explain this. The rearrangement uses TRBV6-1 and TRBJ1-2, with D uncertain. The CDR3 is 14 amino acids. CDR1 is MNHNS and CDR2 is SASEGT in the germline V gene. CDR3 DNA: TGTGCCAGCAGTAAAGCTCCAAAGCGGGGTGGCTACACCTTC. It encodes CASSKAPKRGGYTF.

The chain combines TRBV27 with TRBJ2-7; 10 nucleotides match TRBD1. Per germline, CDR1 MNHEY and CDR2 SMNVEV (reference sequence). This CDR3 comprises 12 residues. After removal of 10 bases from V and 7 bases from J, the junction contained 7 bases not matched to a gene. The CDR3 DNA sequence: TGTGCCACCCGGACAGGGGGGAAAGAGCAGTACTTC. Its translation is CATRTGGKEQYF.

A single count supports this clone. V usage is TRBV5-1 and J usage is TRBJ2-5; 13 bases map to TRBD2. V was pared by 4 bases and J by 3 bases, with 18 bases of the junction left unmatched. CDR3 size: 20 residues. Germline V lookup: CDR1 SGHRS, CDR2 YFSETQ. CDR3 region: CASSGGTSGKRTTLKETQYF. The CDR3 DNA sequence: TGCGCCAGCAGCGGGGGGACTAGCGGGAAGAGGACGACCCTGAAAGAGACCCAGTACTTC. Supplemented by reference TRBV5-1 and TRBJ2-5, the full variable domain reads KAGVTQTPRYLIKTRGQQVTLSCSPISGHRSVSWYQQTPGQGLQFLFEYFSETQRNKGNFPGRFSGRQFSNSRSEMNVSTLELGDSALYLCASSGGTSGKRTTLKETQYFGPGTRLLVL.

The V and J genes are TRBV6-5 and TRBJ2-5; D is possibly TRBD1 (6 bases). The germline CDR1 and CDR2 sequences are MNHEY and SVGAGI. This CDR3 has 12 amino acids. The V end was cut by 7 bases, the J end by 5 bases, with 11 bases between. CDR3 region: CASMTGHETQYF. DNA for the CDR3: TGTGCCAGCATGACAGGCCACGAGACCCAGTACTTC.

This chain connects TRBV5-1 to TRBJ1-1; 7 bases are shared with TRBD1. V shed 0 bases and J 4 bases; nucleotides not matched to a gene: 6. The CDR3 spans 15 residues. Germline V gene lookup returns CDR1 SGHRS and CDR2 YFSETQ. The CDR3 nucleotides read TGCGCCAGCAGCTTGGGACGACAGGGTGTCACTGAAGCTTTCTTT. Residues: CASSLGRQGVTEAFF.

The V gene is TRBV28, the J gene TRBJ1-5; 7 positions agree with TRBD1. The length of the CDR3 is 16 residues. V was pared by 2 bases and J by 0 bases, with 4 bases of the junction left unmatched. Germline-derived CDR1 and CDR2 are MDHEN and SYDVKM. CDR3 coding DNA: TGTGCCAGCAGTTTAGAAAGGGGGCTTAGCAATCAGCCCCAGCATTTT. This codes for CASSLERGLSNQPQHF.

The table lists this clone with a count of one. The chain has TRBV30 and TRBJ1-5; D is unresolved. Per the germline V gene, CDR1 is GTSNPN and CDR2 is SVGIG (reference sequence). The CDR3 runs to 13 residues. The ends were cut back, 3 bases at V and 0 bases at J, with 6 bases in the middle. CDR3 region: CAWSSDSNQPQHF. The CDR3 coding sequence is TGTGCCTGGAGCTCAGATAGCAATCAGCCCCAGCATTTT.

The chain has TRBV7-3 and TRBJ1-1; D is ambiguous. V gave up 1 base and J gave up 3 bases, with 6 bases separating them. The germline V gene has CDR1 SGHTA and CDR2 FQGTGA. This CDR3 is built from 13 residues. CDR3 amino acids: CASSLMRDTEAFF. In DNA, the CDR3 is TGTGCCAGCAGCTTAATGAGGGACACTGAAGCTTTCTTT.

In its sample, this clone was seen a few times. V is TRBV6-5 and J is TRBJ1-5; maybe TRBD1 (5 bases). The V gene's germline CDR1 is MNHEY and CDR2 SVGAGI. This CDR3 contains 13 residues. V lost 7 bases and J lost 3, with 10 bases in between. CDR3 amino acids: CASKGNTNQPQHF. The CDR3, as DNA: TGTGCCAGCAAGGGGAACACCAATCAGCCCCAGCATTTT.